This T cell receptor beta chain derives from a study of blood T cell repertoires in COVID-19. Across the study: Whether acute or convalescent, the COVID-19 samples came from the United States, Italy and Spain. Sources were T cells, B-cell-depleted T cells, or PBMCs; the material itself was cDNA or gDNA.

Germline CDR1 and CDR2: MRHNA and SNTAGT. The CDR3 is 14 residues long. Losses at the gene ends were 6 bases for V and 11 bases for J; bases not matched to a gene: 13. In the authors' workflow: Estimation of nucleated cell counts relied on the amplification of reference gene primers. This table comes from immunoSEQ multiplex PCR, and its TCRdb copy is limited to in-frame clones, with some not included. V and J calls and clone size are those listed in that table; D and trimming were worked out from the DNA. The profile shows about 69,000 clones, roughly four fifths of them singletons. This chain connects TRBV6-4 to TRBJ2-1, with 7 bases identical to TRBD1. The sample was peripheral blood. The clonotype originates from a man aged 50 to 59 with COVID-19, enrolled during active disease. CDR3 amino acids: CASRDLNRGSQQFF. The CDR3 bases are TGTGCCAGCAGAGATTTGAACAGGGGAAGTCAGCAGTTCTTC.